This TCR beta chain emerged from a study of shared clonotypes between healthy human individuals. Germline CDR1 and CDR2: LGHNA and YNFKEQ. V lost 5 bases to trimming and J lost 9 bases; unmatched junction nucleotides: 10. This CDR3 is 15 amino acids long. Study outcomes and limitations: Apart from blood, nothing was sampled; tissue repertoires likely differ.

Assay: immunoSEQ multiplex PCR; the TCRdb copy retains only in-frame clones and omits some. This table holds under 1,100,000 clones, roughly 74% found once. About this clone: Its antigen is not identified.

This clonotype was obtained from a man between 18 and 29 years old in good health. Some clones in this sample may be carry-over from other donors' samples. What was sequenced was memory CD4+ T cells from PBMCs. Subset noted: CD45RA-negative fraction. V and J are TRBV4-2 and TRBJ2-1; TRBD2 matches 10 bases. The CDR3 coding sequence is TGTGCCAGCAGCTCCGGGACTAGCGATATTGGTGAGCAGTTCTTC. Translating it yields CASSSGTSDIGEQFF.